What follows are 5 T cell receptor beta chains derived from one specimen sequenced in a study of blood T cell repertoires in COVID-19. Clones were sequenced by immunoSEQ multiplex PCR, and TCRdb holds only the in-frame ones, with some missing. The table lists nearly 250,000 clones, 70% to 90% of them singletons, with approximately 9.6% in the top ten. The sample comprised PBMCs or T cells enriched from blood (not recorded which). These receptors were obtained from a woman in her forties or fifties with acute COVID-19.

CDR3 DNA: TGTGCCAGTAGTTGGACTATTTGGAACACTGAAGCTTTCTTT. It codes for CASSWTIWNTEAFF. The genes are TRBV19 and TRBJ1-1; D not certain. This CDR3 contains 14 residues. Germline V gene sequence: CDR1 LNHDA, CDR2 SQIVND (reference sequence). Trimming took 5 bases from V and 1 from J, leaving 11 bases between them.

This rearrangement joins TRBV6-2 or TRBV6-3 to TRBJ2-3, with TRBD2 matching over 10 bases. V shed 5 bases, J shed 0 bases, and the junction held 5 bases outside the gene matches. CDR1 and CDR2 (germline): MNHEY, SVGEGT. This CDR3 contains 16 residues. CDR3 sequence: CASSDLAGVSTDTQYF. In DNA, the CDR3 is TGTGCCAGCAGTGACCTAGCGGGGGTGAGCACAGATACGCAGTATTTT.

The chain recombines TRBV12-3 or TRBV12-4 with TRBJ2-7; TRBD1 agrees at 9 bases. The J segment lost 6 bases and the V segment lost 6 bases, leaving 6 bases of the junction unmatched. The CDR3 runs 13 residues. Here the CDR3 DNA reads TGTGCCAGCAGGGGACAGGGACTGGGCGAGCAGTACTTC. It translates to CASRGQGLGEQYF.

The V call is TRBV9, the J call TRBJ2-7, with TRBD1 identical over 9 bases. CDR3 length: 15 residues. Per the germline V gene, CDR1 is SGDLS and CDR2 is YYNGEE. V was pared by 4 bases and J by 3 bases, with 8 bases of the junction left unmatched. CDR3 residues: CASSPQDRGYYEQYF. CDR3 coding DNA: TGTGCCAGCAGCCCCCAGGACAGGGGATACTACGAGCAGTACTTC.

This chain joins TRBV2 and TRBJ2-7, with D possibly being TRBD1 (6 bases). Germline CDR1 SNHLY, CDR2 FYNNEI. This CDR3 has 13 residues. The V end was cut by 5 bases, the J end by 6 bases, with 14 bases between. CDR3 sequence: CASSLDSLTEQYF. As DNA, the CDR3 is TGTGCCAGCAGTCTGGACAGTCTTACCGAGCAGTACTTC. Full variable domain (outside the CDR3, taken from reference TRBV2 and TRBJ2-7): EPEVTQTPSHQVTQMGQEVILRCVPISNHLYFYWYRQILGQKVEFLVSFYNNEISEKSEIFDDQFSVERPDGSNFTLKIRSTKLEDSAMYFCASSLDSLTEQYFGPGTRLTVT.